The 15 T cell receptor beta chains below were found in one sample sequenced in a study of shared clonotypes between healthy human individuals. Measured with immunoSEQ multiplex PCR; TCRdb has only the in-frame clones, and not every one. The sample includes millions of clones, more than 80% of them seen just once. The sequenced material came from naive CD4+ T cells from PBMCs. Noted subset: CD45RA+ positively selected. The receptors come from a young man in good health. Some clones in this sample may be carry-over from other donors' samples.

The gene calls are TRBV10-3 and TRBJ2-2, with TRBD1 as a possible D gene (6 bases). The CDR3 contains 14 residues. Germline CDR1 reads ENHRY; CDR2 reads SYGVKD. The V end lost 7 bases, the J end lost 4 bases, and 13 bases lay between the germline ends. The CDR3 sequence: CAINRDGATGELFF. In DNA form, the CDR3 reads TGTGCCATCAACAGGGACGGAGCCACCGGGGAGCTGTTTTTT.

This rearrangement joins TRBV28 to TRBJ2-2; TRBD2 matches 13 bases. The germline gives CDR1 MDHEN, CDR2 SYDVKM. The CDR3 is made up of 15 amino acids. V lost 5 bases and J lost 7; bases outside the gene matches: 4. The DNA of the CDR3 is TGTGCCAGCAGTCTGTGGACTAGCGGGAGCGGGGAGCTGTTTTTT. This codes for CASSLWTSGSGELFF.

The CDR3 DNA sequence: TGTGCCAGTAAGAGGGCCACGAACACCGGGGAGCTGTTTTTT. Residues: CASKRATNTGELFF. The V and J genes are TRBV19 and TRBJ2-2; a weak D match, TRBD2 (5 bases). This CDR3 is 14 amino acids long. The germline gives CDR1 LNHDA, CDR2 SQIVND (reference sequence). The V gene lost 7 bases and the J gene lost 0 bases, with 9 bases spanning the gap. Full variable domain (missing parts from reference TRBV19 and TRBJ2-2): DGGITQSPKYLFRKEGQNVTLSCEQNLNHDAMYWYRQDPGQGLRLIYYSQIVNDFQKGDIAEGYSVSREKKESFPLTVTSAQKNPTAFYLCASKRATNTGELFFGEGSRLTVL.

The chain links TRBV7-2 to TRBJ2-7; 9 positions agree with TRBD2. Looked up from germline, CDR1 is SGHTA and CDR2 is FQGNSA. This CDR3 is 15 amino acids long. V trimming: 3 bases; J trimming: 0 bases; junction bases outside the gene matches: 3. CDR3: CASSLLAGFSYEQYF. Written as DNA, the CDR3 is TGTGCCAGCAGCTTGCTAGCGGGATTCTCCTACGAGCAGTACTTC.

The V call is TRBV2, the J call TRBJ1-6; the D gene is possibly TRBD1 (6 bases). Trimming stripped 4 bases from V and 6 bases from J, with 10 bases between. CDR3 length: 14 residues. Germline lookup yields CDR1 SNHLY and CDR2 FYNNEI. The CDR3 DNA reads TGTGCCAGCAGTGTCCAGGGGATTAATTCACCCCTCCACTTT. Residues: CASSVQGINSPLHF.

This clone was observed once. This rearrangement joins TRBV5-1 to TRBJ2-6, with no clear D. Trimming pared 4 bases from V and 0 bases from J, leaving 8 bases between. Germline CDR1 and CDR2: SGHRS and YFSETQ. This CDR3 has 15 amino acids. The CDR3, as DNA: TGCGCCAGCAGCAACCCAACCTCTGGGGCCAACGTCCTGACTTTC. The encoded protein is CASSNPTSGANVLTF.

The chain uses TRBV6-4 and TRBJ1-1; D ambiguous. With 5 bases removed from V and 2 bases from J, the gap between germline ends came to 9 bases. The CDR3 has 13 residues. Per the germline V gene, CDR1 is MRHNA and CDR2 is SNTAGT. In nucleotides, the CDR3 is TGTGCCAGCAGTTCTACTCATAACACTGAAGCTTTCTTT. Translated, it gives CASSSTHNTEAFF.

V is TRBV2 and J is TRBJ1-1, with 7 bases matching TRBD1. CDR3 length: 14 residues. The germline CDR1 and CDR2 sequences are SNHLY and FYNNEI. The V gene end was trimmed by 6 bases and the J gene end by 2 bases; junction bases not matched to a gene: 6. The DNA for the CDR3 is TGTGCCAGCAGGGAGACAGGGATAAACACTGAAGCTTTCTTT. This encodes CASRETGINTEAFF. Together with reference TRBV2 and TRBJ1-1, the CDR3 gives the full variable domain: EPEVTQTPSHQVTQMGQEVILRCVPISNHLYFYWYRQILGQKVEFLVSFYNNEISEKSEIFDDQFSVERPDGSNFTLKIRSTKLEDSAMYFCASRETGINTEAFFGQGTRLTVV.

Points on this clone: This same CDR3 is encoded by further DNA sequences in the sample. This sequence joins TRBV5-1 and TRBJ1-5; D may be TRBD1 (5 bases). The CDR3 runs to 14 residues. Trimming removed 0 bases at V and 2 bases at J, with 6 bases between. Germline V gene data show CDR1 as SGHRS and CDR2 as YFSETQ. CDR3 coding DNA: TGCGCCAGCAGCTTGGAGGGGCGCAATCAGCCCCAGCATTTT. Translating it yields CASSLEGRNQPQHF.

CDR3 loop: CASSPKTLSYEQYF. The CDR3 DNA reads as TGTGCCAGCAGCCCGAAGACATTATCCTACGAGCAGTACTTC. The genes are TRBV2 and TRBJ2-7; no reliable D call. The CDR3 spans 14 residues. The germline V gene encodes CDR1 SNHLY and CDR2 FYNNEI. Trimming took off 6 bases at V and 1 base at J, with 13 bases between the two ends.

V gene TRBV7-8 combines with J gene TRBJ1-4; no firm D call. Trimming took 5 bases from V and 0 from J, leaving 10 bases between them. The CDR3 is 15 residues long. Germline V CDR1 and CDR2: SGHVS, FQNEAQ. The CDR3 spells CASSDRATTNEKLFF. The CDR3 DNA sequence: TGTGCCAGCAGCGACCGGGCCACAACTAATGAAAAACTGTTTTTT. The variable domain in full, with the rest retrieved from reference TRBV7-8 and TRBJ1-4, is GAGVSQSPRYKVAKRGQDVALRCDPISGHVSLFWYQQALGQGPEFLTYFQNEAQLDKSGLPSDRFFAERPEGSVSTLKIQRTQQEDSAVYLCASSDRATTNEKLFFGSGTQLSVL.

CDR3 protein: CASSLEGIEFF. The CDR3 coding sequence is TGCGCCAGCAGCTTGGAAGGAATTGAGTTCTTC. The chain has TRBV5-1 and TRBJ2-1; D ambiguous. The CDR3 extends over 11 amino acids. Germline V CDR1 and CDR2: SGHRS, YFSETQ. Trimming took off 0 bases at V and 14 bases at J, with 9 bases between the two ends.

V gene TRBV7-9 combines with J gene TRBJ1-3, with D possibly matching TRBD1 (5 bases). The CDR3 extends over 13 amino acids. The germline V gene has CDR1 SEHNR and CDR2 FQNEAQ (reference sequence). V dropped 9 bases and J dropped 0 bases, with 9 bases sitting between them. The CDR3 DNA reads as TGTGCCAGTCGACAGATCTCTGGAAACACCATATATTTT. This codes for CASRQISGNTIYF. Full variable domain (missing parts from reference TRBV7-9 and TRBJ1-3): DTGVSQNPRHKITKRGQNVTFRCDPISEHNRLYWYRQTLGQGPEFLTYFQNEAQLEKSRLLSDRFSAERPKGSFSTLEIQRTEQGDSAMYLCASRQISGNTIYFGEGSWLTVV.

The CDR3 protein is CASSISRGYPNYGYTF. CDR3 in DNA: TGTGCCAGTAGTATTTCCAGGGGATATCCTAACTATGGCTACACCTTC. This sequence joins TRBV19 and TRBJ1-2; the D gene is possibly TRBD1 (6 bases). Germline assignment: CDR1 LNHDA and CDR2 SQIVND (reference sequence). Trimming removed 3 bases from V and 0 bases from J, with 14 bases in between. The CDR3 runs to 16 residues.

The V call is TRBV2, the J call TRBJ1-4; 9 positions agree with TRBD1. Germline CDR1 SNHLY, CDR2 FYNNEI. The CDR3 spans 17 residues. Losses at the gene ends were 6 bases for V and 2 bases for J; bases not matched to a gene: 10. CDR3 bases: TGTGCCAGCAGCACCCGGGACAGGGAGAAGACTAATGAAAAACTGTTTTTT. Translated, it gives CASSTRDREKTNEKLFF. The full variable domain, its missing parts supplied by reference TRBV2 and TRBJ1-4, is EPEVTQTPSHQVTQMGQEVILRCVPISNHLYFYWYRQILGQKVEFLVSFYNNEISEKSEIFDDQFSVERPDGSNFTLKIRSTKLEDSAMYFCASSTRDREKTNEKLFFGSGTQLSVL.